The T cell receptor beta chain under discussion was sequenced for a study of early T cells in non-severe SARS-CoV-2 infection. About the research overall: Bulk RNA from unsorted whole blood was sequenced; chains were unpaired. Study-level findings and limits: Using VDJdb, the matching emphasized anti-spike CD8 responses while missing private and CD4 specificities.

This clonotype occurred a few times. Its antigen is not known. Separate cDNA molecules each had unique molecular identifiers attached to them. From the 5' RACE reads, TCRdb called clonotypes with MiXCR, one entry per CDR3 protein. Of 30,000 to 40,000 distinct CDR3 sequences listed, approximately 6% were seen once; the top ten hold around 7%. Germline V gene lookup returns CDR1 SGHTA and CDR2 FQGNSA. This CDR3 has 14 residues. Trimming left V 2 bases short and J 4 bases short, with 9 bases between. The clonotype originates from an adult who was a healthcare worker with PCR-confirmed SARS-CoV-2 infection or an uninfected control (not recorded which). The sample comprised whole blood. The V call is TRBV7-2, the J call TRBJ1-3, with D perhaps matching TRBD1 (5 bases). The CDR3 sequence: CASSLSRDGNTIYF. In DNA form, the CDR3 reads TGTGCCAGCAGCTTAAGCAGGGACGGAAACACCATATATTTT.